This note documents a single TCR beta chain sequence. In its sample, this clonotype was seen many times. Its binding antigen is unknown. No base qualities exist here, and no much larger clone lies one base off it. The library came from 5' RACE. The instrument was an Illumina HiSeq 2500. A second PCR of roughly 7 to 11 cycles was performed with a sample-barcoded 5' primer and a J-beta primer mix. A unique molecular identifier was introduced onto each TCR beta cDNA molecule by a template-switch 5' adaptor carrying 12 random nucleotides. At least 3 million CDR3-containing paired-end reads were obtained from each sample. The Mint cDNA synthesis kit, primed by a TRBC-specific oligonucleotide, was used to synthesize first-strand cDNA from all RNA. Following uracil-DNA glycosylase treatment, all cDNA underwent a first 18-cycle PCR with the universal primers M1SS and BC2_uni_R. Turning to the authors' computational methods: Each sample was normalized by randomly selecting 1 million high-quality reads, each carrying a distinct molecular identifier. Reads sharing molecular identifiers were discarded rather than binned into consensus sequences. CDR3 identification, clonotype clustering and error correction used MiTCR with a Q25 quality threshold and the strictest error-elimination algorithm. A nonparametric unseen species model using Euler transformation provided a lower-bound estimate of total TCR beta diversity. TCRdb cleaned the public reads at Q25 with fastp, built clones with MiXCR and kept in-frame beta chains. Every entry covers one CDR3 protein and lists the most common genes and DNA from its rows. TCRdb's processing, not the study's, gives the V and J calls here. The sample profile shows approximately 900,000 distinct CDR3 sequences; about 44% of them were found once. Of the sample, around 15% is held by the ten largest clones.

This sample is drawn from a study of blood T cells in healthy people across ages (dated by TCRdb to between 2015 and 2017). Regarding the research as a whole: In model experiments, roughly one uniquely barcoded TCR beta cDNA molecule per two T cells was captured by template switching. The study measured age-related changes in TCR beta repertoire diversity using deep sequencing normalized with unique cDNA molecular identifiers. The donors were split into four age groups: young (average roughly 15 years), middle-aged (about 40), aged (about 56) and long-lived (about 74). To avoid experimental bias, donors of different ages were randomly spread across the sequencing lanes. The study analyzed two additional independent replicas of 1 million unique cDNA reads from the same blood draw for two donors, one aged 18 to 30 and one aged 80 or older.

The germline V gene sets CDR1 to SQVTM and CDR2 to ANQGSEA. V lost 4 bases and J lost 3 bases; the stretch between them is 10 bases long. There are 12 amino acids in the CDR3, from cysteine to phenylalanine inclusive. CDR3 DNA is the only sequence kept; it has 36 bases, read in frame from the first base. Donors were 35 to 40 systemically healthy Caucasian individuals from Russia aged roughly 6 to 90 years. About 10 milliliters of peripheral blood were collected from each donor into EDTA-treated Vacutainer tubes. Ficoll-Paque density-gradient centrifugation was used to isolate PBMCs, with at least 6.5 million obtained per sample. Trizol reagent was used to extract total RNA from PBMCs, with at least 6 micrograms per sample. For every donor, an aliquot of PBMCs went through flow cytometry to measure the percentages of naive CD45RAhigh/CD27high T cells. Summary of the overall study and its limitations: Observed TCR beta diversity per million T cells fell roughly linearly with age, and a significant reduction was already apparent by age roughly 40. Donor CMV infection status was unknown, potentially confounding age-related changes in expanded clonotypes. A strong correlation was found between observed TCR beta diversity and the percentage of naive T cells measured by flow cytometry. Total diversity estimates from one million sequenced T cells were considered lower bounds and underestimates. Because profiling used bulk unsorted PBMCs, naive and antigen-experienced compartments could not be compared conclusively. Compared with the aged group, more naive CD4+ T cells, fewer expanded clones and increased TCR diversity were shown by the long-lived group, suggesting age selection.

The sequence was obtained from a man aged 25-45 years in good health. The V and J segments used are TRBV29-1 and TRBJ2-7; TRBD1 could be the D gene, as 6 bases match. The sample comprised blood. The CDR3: CSVAQGLYEQYF. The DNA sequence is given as TGCAGCGTTGCGCAGGGGCTCTACGAGCAGTACTTC.